These 22 T cell receptor beta chains share one sample of origin, sequenced in a study of T cell responses to AZD1222 COVID-19 vaccine. The data were produced by immunoSEQ multiplex PCR, yet TCRdb's version contains in-frame clones alone and is incomplete. The sample has 150,000 or so clones, around 93% seen once. Source: peripheral blood, taken 28 days after the second AZD1222 dose. Receptor source: an adult who received the AZD1222 COVID-19 vaccine.

The chain joins TRBV6-4 to TRBJ2-7; TRBD1 matches at 9 bases. The CDR3 covers 15 residues. V shed 4 bases and J 4 bases; nucleotides not matched to a gene: 8. From germline, CDR1 is MRHNA and CDR2 SNTAGT. The CDR3, as DNA: TGTGCCAGCAGTGCCCAACAGGGGGCTGGGTACGAGCAGTACTTC. This gives the protein CASSAQQGAGYEQYF.

The gene calls are TRBV20-1 and TRBJ2-1, with TRBD2 matching 8 bases. Germline-derived CDR1 and CDR2 are DFQATT and SNEGSKA (reference sequence). J was trimmed by 5 bases and V by 3 bases; bases with no gene match: 15. This CDR3 region has 17 residues. CDR3 loop: CSASAPGLVSPHNEQFF. DNA for the CDR3: TGCAGTGCTAGTGCACCGGGACTAGTTTCCCCCCACAATGAGCAGTTCTTC.

The chain combines TRBV5-5 with TRBJ2-2; unclear D gene. Germline lookup yields CDR1 SGHKS and CDR2 YYEKEE (reference sequence). The ends were cut back, 4 bases at V and 2 bases at J, with 9 bases in the middle. The CDR3 loop spans 14 amino acids. The CDR3 protein is CASSRSDNTGELFF. The CDR3 nucleotides read TGTGCCAGCAGCCGATCTGATAACACCGGGGAGCTGTTTTTT.

The V and J genes are TRBV19 and TRBJ1-1; weak D call: TRBD1 (6 bases). The CDR3 extends over 15 amino acids. Germline V gene data show CDR1 as LNHDA and CDR2 as SQIVND (reference sequence). The V end lost 7 bases, the J end lost 1 base, and 16 bases lay between the germline ends. The CDR3 DNA reads TGTGCCAGTATTACAGGGAGGACAGCGAACACTGAAGCTTTCTTT. Translating gives CASITGRTANTEAFF.

The chain joins TRBV11-1 to TRBJ2-4; D is unclear. V was pared by 2 bases and J by 0 bases, with 5 bases between. CDR1 SGHAT and CDR2 FQDESV come from the germline V gene (reference sequence). The CDR3 is made up of 14 amino acids. The chain's CDR3 is CASSLRLAKNIQYF. The CDR3 nucleotides are TGTGCCAGCAGCTTAAGGCTAGCCAAAAACATTCAGTACTTC.

This rearrangement joins TRBV2 to TRBJ1-1; no clear D. Deletions cut 4 bases from V and 4 bases from J, with 4 bases between. Germline loops: CDR1 SNHLY, CDR2 FYNNEI. The CDR3 is made up of 11 amino acids. CDR3 region: CASSGSTEAFF. The CDR3 coding sequence is TGTGCCAGCAGTGGGAGCACTGAAGCTTTCTTT.

The chain carries TRBV4-1 and TRBJ2-1, with D tentatively TRBD1 or TRBD2 (6 bases each). The CDR3 extends over 15 amino acids. Germline loops: CDR1 MGHRA, CDR2 YSYEKL. Trimming shortened V by 1 base and J by 8 bases, and 15 bases separated the two germline ends. The CDR3 DNA is TGCGCCAGCAGCCAAGGTACAGGGCCTAGCGATGAGCAGTTCTTC. It encodes CASSQGTGPSDEQFF.

This rearrangement joins TRBV11-2 to TRBJ2-7; unclear D gene. Germline CDR1 and CDR2: SGHAT and FQNNGV. This CDR3 region has 14 residues. V gave up 1 base and J gave up 3 bases, with 10 bases separating them. CDR3 sequence (DNA): TGTGCCAGCAGCTTAGCTGGCGCCAACTACGAGCAGTACTTC. It yields the protein CASSLAGANYEQYF. Together with reference TRBV11-2 and TRBJ2-7, the CDR3 gives the full variable domain: EAGVAQSPRYKIIEKRQSVAFWCNPISGHATLYWYQQILGQGPKLLIQFQNNGVVDDSQLPKDRFSAERLKGVDSTLKIQPAKLEDSAVYLCASSLAGANYEQYFGPGTRLTVT.

This clone was recorded once. The CDR3 coding sequence is TGTGCCACCAGCGAGTACGGGACTAGCATGCAGACCCAGTACTTC. Its translation: CATSEYGTSMQTQYF. The V call is TRBV15, the J call TRBJ2-5, with TRBD2 identical over 9 bases. The CDR3 loop spans 15 amino acids. The junction had 10 bases not matched to a gene; V was cut back by 5 bases and J by 6 bases. Germline lookup yields CDR1 LNHNV and CDR2 YYDKDF (reference sequence).

The rearrangement joins TRBV11-1 to TRBJ2-1, with D possibly called TRBD1 or TRBD2 (5 bases each). The ends were cut back, 3 bases at V and 7 bases at J, with 13 bases in the middle. Germline assignment: CDR1 SGHAT and CDR2 FQDESV (reference sequence). The CDR3 covers 14 residues. DNA of the CDR3: TGTGCCAGCAGCTTTGGGACGAATAGTAATGAGCAGTTCTTC. This translates into CASSFGTNSNEQFF. The full variable domain, completed using reference TRBV11-1 and TRBJ2-1, is EAEVAQSPRYKITEKSQAVAFWCDPISGHATLYWYRQILGQGPELLVQFQDESVVDDSQLPKDRFSAERLKGVDSTLKIQPAELGDSAMYLCASSFGTNSNEQFFGPGTRLTVL.

This clone was seen just once. The V call is TRBV19, the J call TRBJ1-1, with D unresolved. The CDR3 contains 14 residues. V dropped 3 bases and J dropped 4 bases, with 12 bases sitting between them. Germline values: CDR1 LNHDA, CDR2 SQIVND (reference sequence). The CDR3 region has the DNA TGTGCCAGTAGTATCATGGGGTTAGGCACTGAAGCTTTCTTT. This gives the protein CASSIMGLGTEAFF. Full variable domain (rest looked up from reference TRBV19 and TRBJ1-1): DGGITQSPKYLFRKEGQNVTLSCEQNLNHDAMYWYRQDPGQGLRLIYYSQIVNDFQKGDIAEGYSVSREKKESFPLTVTSAQKNPTAFYLCASSIMGLGTEAFFGQGTRLTVV.

The genes are TRBV12-3 or TRBV12-4 and TRBJ1-2; the D is unclear. V lost 6 bases, J lost 8 bases, and 16 bases lay in between. The CDR3 runs to 13 residues. CDR3 sequence: CASRVAGDGGYTF. DNA of the CDR3: TGTGCCAGCAGAGTCGCGGGAGATGGCGGCTACACCTTC.

J is TRBJ2-5 and V is TRBV18; D gene unclear. The V end lost 0 bases, the J end lost 5 bases, and 7 bases lay between the germline ends. The germline V gene encodes CDR1 KGHSH and CDR2 LQKENI. CDR3 length: 13 amino acids. The CDR3 DNA is TGTGCCAGCTCACCACCGAGCGTCGAGACCCAGTACTTC. Translation: CASSPPSVETQYF.

The V gene is TRBV4-3, the J gene TRBJ2-7; 7 bases agree with TRBD1. Germline loops: CDR1 LGHNA, CDR2 YSLEER. The CDR3 contains 15 residues. Losses at the gene ends were 3 bases for V and 6 bases for J; bases not matched to a gene: 11. The CDR3 loop is CASSQDRTGSSEQYF. The CDR3 DNA reads TGCGCCAGCAGCCAGGACAGGACTGGTAGTAGCGAGCAGTACTTC.

The chain links TRBV6-5 to TRBJ1-5; TRBD1 agrees at 11 bases. This CDR3 has 15 residues. V dropped 5 bases and J dropped 7; count of bases not matched to a gene: 7. Germline values: CDR1 MNHEY, CDR2 SVGAGI. DNA of the CDR3: TGTGCCAGCAGTCCAGGACAGGGGGCACGCCAGCCCCAGCATTTT. It codes for CASSPGQGARQPQHF.

The chain couples TRBV30 to TRBJ1-3, with D unclear. CDR1 and CDR2 (germline): GTSNPN, SVGIG (reference sequence). V was cut by 4 bases and J by 4 bases, with 17 bases left in between. The CDR3 extends over 15 amino acids. CDR3 nucleotide sequence: TGTGCCTGGAATCTAGAGGCTCGTTTCGGAAACACCATATATTTT. The encoded protein is CAWNLEARFGNTIYF.

This clone has just one count. The chain has TRBV29-1 and TRBJ1-1; 11 bases agree with TRBD1. The CDR3 consists of 13 residues. CDR1 is SQVTM, CDR2 ANQGSEA, per germline. Losses at the gene ends were 4 bases for V and 5 bases for J; bases not matched to a gene: 3. CDR3: CSVGGQGATEAFF. DNA for the CDR3: TGCAGCGTTGGAGGACAGGGGGCAACTGAAGCTTTCTTT.

The V gene is TRBV12-5, the J gene TRBJ2-5; the D gene is possibly TRBD2 (6 bases). V shed 8 bases and J shed 4 bases, with 17 bases lying between them. Per germline, CDR1 LGHNT and CDR2 FRNRAP. This CDR3 comprises 14 residues. The CDR3 loop reads CASMWRAGSETQYF. The CDR3 nucleotides are TGTGCTAGTATGTGGAGGGCCGGATCAGAGACCCAGTACTTC.

This chain joins TRBV5-6 and TRBJ1-1; 11 nucleotides line up with TRBD1. V lost 2 bases, J lost 1 base, and 1 base stayed unmatched. Germline-derived CDR1 and CDR2 are SGHDT and YYEEEE. This CDR3 comprises 15 residues. The CDR3 spells CASSFGTGGNTEAFF. Here the CDR3 DNA reads TGTGCCAGCAGCTTCGGGACAGGGGGGAACACTGAAGCTTTCTTT.

The V gene is TRBV5-8, the J gene TRBJ2-1, with no clear D. V shed 4 bases and J shed 3 bases, with 14 bases lying between them. Germline V gene lookup returns CDR1 SGHTS and CDR2 YDEGEE. CDR3 length: 15 amino acids. CDR3 in amino acids: CASSLGPQFYNEQFF. As DNA, the CDR3 is TGTGCCAGCAGCCTAGGACCACAGTTCTACAATGAGCAGTTCTTC.

The chain employs TRBV5-1 and TRBJ1-1; a possible D gene is TRBD1 (5 bases). CDR1 SGHRS and CDR2 YFSETQ come from the germline V gene. With 1 base removed from V and 6 bases from J, the gap between germline ends came to 10 bases. The CDR3 is 13 amino acids. The CDR3 DNA reads TGCGCCAGCAGCTTGTCGGGGGAATCTGAAGCTTTCTTT. Amino acid sequence: CASSLSGESEAFF.

The rearrangement uses TRBV7-2 and TRBJ2-2; D is possibly TRBD1 or TRBD2 (7 bases each). CDR3 length equals 16 residues. Trimming removed 5 bases at V and 6 bases at J, with 19 bases between. Per the germline V gene, CDR1 is SGHTA and CDR2 is FQGNSA. The CDR3 coding sequence is TGTGCCAGCAGCCCGCCCGTGGCAGGGGGGGCCGGGGAGCTGTTTTTT. It yields the protein CASSPPVAGGAGELFF.